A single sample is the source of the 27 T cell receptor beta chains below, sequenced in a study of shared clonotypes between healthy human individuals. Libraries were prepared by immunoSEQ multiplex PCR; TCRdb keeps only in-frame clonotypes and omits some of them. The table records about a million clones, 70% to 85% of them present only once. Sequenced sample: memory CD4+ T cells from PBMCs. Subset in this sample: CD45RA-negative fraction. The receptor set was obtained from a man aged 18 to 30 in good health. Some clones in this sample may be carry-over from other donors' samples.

Written as DNA, the CDR3 is TGTGCCAGTAGTACGTTAGGGGGAAAGAACTATGGCTACACCTTC. Its translation: CASSTLGGKNYGYTF. The V and J genes are TRBV19 and TRBJ1-2; D perhaps matches TRBD1 (6 bases). This CDR3 has 15 amino acids. V lost 4 bases and J 2 bases, leaving 14 bases between the germline ends. Germline-derived CDR1 and CDR2 are LNHDA and SQIVND (reference sequence). Based on the CDR3 plus reference TRBV19 and TRBJ1-2, the full variable domain is DGGITQSPKYLFRKEGQNVTLSCEQNLNHDAMYWYRQDPGQGLRLIYYSQIVNDFQKGDIAEGYSVSREKKESFPLTVTSAQKNPTAFYLCASSTLGGKNYGYTFGSGTRLTVV.

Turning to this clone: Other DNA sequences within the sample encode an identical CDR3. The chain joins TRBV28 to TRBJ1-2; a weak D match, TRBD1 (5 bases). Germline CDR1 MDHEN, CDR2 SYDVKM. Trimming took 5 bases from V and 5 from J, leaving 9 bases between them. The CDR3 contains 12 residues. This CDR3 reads CASSLQDYGYTF. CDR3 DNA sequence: TGTGCCAGCAGTCTACAGGATTATGGCTACACCTTC.

CDR3 region: CASSYSTSSGQYF. The CDR3 nucleotides are TGTGCCAGCAGTTACTCAACGTCCTCGGGGCAGTACTTC. The chain joins TRBV6-5 to TRBJ2-7; D is ambiguous. CDR3 size: 13 residues. The V and J ends lost 0 bases and 9 bases respectively, with 12 bases between them. Germline values: CDR1 MNHEY, CDR2 SVGAGI.

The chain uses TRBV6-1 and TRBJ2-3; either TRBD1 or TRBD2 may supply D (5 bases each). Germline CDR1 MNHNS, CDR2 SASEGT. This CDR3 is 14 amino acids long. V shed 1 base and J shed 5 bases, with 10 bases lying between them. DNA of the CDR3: TGTGCCAGCAGTGAAGGGACTGGGGGAGATACGCAGTATTTT. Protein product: CASSEGTGGDTQYF.

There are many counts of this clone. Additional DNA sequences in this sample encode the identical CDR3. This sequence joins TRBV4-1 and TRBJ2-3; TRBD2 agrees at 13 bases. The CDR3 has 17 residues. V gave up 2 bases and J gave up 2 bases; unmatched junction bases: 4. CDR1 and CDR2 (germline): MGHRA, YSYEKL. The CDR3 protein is CASSQSGTSGNTDTQYF. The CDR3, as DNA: TGCGCCAGCAGCCAATCCGGGACTAGCGGGAACACAGATACGCAGTATTTT.

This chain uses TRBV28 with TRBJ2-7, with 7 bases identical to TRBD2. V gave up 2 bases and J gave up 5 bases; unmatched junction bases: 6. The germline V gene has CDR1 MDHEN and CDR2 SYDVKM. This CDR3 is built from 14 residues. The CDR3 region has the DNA TGTGCCAGCAGTTTACGGGCGGGAGCCAACGAGCAGTACTTC. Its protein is CASSLRAGANEQYF.

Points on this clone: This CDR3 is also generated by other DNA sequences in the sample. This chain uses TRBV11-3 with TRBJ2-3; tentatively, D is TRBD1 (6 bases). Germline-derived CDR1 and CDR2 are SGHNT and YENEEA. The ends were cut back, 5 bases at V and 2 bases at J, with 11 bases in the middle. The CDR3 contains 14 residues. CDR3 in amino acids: CASSLGGTTDTQYF. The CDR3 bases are TGTGCCAGCAGCCTAGGGGGAACCACAGATACGCAGTATTTT.

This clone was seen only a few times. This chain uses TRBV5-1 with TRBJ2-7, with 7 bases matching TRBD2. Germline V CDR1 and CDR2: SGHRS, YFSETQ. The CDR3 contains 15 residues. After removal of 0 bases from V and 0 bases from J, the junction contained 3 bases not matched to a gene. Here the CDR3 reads CASSLVPGGSYEQYF. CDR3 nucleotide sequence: TGCGCCAGCAGCTTGGTACCGGGAGGCTCCTACGAGCAGTACTTC. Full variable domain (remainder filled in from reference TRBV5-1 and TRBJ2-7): KAGVTQTPRYLIKTRGQQVTLSCSPISGHRSVSWYQQTPGQGLQFLFEYFSETQRNKGNFPGRFSGRQFSNSRSEMNVSTLELGDSALYLCASSLVPGGSYEQYFGPGTRLTVT.

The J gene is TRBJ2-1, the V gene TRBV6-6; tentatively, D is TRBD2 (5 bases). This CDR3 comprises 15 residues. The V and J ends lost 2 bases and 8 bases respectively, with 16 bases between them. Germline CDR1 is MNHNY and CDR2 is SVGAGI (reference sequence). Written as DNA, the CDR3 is TGTGCCAGCAGTTACAGGTCTAGCTTTGGGTATGAGCAGTTCTTC. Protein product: CASSYRSSFGYEQFF.

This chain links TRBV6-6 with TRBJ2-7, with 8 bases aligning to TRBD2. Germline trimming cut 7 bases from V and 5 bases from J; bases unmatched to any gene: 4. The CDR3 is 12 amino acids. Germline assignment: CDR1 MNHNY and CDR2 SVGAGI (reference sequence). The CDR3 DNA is TGTGCCAGCACCGGGGGGGGAAACGAGCAGTACTTC. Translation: CASTGGGNEQYF.

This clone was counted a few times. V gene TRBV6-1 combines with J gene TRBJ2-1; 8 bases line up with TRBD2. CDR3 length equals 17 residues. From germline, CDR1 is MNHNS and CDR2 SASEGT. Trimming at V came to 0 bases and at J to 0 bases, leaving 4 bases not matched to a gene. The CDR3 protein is CASSEAIAGHSYNEQFF. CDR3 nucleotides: TGTGCCAGCAGTGAAGCCATAGCGGGACACTCCTACAATGAGCAGTTCTTC.

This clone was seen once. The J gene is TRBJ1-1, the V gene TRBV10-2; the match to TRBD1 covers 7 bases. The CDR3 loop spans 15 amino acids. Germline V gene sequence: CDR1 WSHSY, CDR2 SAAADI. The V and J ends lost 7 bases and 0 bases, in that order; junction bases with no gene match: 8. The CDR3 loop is CASTRDSGMNTEAFF. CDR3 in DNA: TGCGCCAGCACCCGGGACAGCGGCATGAACACTGAAGCTTTCTTT.

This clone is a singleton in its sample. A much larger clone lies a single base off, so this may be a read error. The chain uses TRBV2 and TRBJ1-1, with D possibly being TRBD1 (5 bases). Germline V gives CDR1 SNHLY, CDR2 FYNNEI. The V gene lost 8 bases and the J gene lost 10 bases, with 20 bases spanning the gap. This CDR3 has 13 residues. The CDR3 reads CASGGEGTLGAFF. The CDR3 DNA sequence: TGTGCCAGCGGTGGCGAGGGGACCCTTGGAGCTTTCTTT.

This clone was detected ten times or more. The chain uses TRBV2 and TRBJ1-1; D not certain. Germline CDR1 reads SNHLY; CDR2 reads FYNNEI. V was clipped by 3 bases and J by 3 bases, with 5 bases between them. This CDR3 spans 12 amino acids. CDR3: CASSEGDTEAFF. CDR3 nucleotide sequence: TGTGCCAGCAGTGAGGGAGACACTGAAGCTTTCTTT. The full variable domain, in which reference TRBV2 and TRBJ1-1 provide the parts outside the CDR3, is EPEVTQTPSHQVTQMGQEVILRCVPISNHLYFYWYRQILGQKVEFLVSFYNNEISEKSEIFDDQFSVERPDGSNFTLKIRSTKLEDSAMYFCASSEGDTEAFFGQGTRLTVV.

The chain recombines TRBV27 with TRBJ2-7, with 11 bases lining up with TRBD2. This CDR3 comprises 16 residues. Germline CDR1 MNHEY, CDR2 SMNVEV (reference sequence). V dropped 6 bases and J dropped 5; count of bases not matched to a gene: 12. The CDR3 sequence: CASSRNSGRGGNEQYF. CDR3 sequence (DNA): TGTGCCAGCAGCCGGAATAGCGGGAGGGGGGGCAACGAGCAGTACTTC.

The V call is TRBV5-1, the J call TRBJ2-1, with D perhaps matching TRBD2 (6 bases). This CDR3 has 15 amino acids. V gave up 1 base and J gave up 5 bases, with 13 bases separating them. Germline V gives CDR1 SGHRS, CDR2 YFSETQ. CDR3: CASSLTGESNNEQFF. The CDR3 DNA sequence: TGCGCCAGCAGCTTGACGGGAGAGTCAAACAATGAGCAGTTCTTC.

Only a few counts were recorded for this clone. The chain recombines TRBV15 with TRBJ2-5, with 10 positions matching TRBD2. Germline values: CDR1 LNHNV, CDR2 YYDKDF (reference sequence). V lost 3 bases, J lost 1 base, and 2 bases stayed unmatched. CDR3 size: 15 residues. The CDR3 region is CATSSSGRTQETQYF. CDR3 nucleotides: TGTGCCACCAGCAGTAGCGGGAGGACCCAAGAGACCCAGTACTTC.

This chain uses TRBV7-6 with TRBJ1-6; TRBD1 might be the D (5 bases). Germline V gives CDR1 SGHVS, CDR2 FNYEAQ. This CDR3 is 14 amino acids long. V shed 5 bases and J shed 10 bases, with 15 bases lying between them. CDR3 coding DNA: TGTGCCAGCAGCCACGCAGGGAAGGGGTCACCCCTCCACTTT. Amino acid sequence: CASSHAGKGSPLHF.

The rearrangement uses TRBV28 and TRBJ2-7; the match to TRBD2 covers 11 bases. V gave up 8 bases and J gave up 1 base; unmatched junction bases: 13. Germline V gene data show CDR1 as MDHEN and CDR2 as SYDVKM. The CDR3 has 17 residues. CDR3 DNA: TGTGCCAGCGCCCTCCTAGCGGGAGGCCATAGATCCTACGAGCAGTACTTC. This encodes CASALLAGGHRSYEQYF.

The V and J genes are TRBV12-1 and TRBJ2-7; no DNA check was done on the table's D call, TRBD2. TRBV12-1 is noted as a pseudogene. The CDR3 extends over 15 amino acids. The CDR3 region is CASSYSPGRLGRQYF. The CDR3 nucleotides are TGTGCCAGCAGCTACAGCCCCGGACGGTTGGGGAGGCAGTACTTC.

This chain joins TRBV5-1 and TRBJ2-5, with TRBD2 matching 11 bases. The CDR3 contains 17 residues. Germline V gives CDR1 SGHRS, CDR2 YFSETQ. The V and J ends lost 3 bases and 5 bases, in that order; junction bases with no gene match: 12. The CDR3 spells CASSSGLAAQEYETQYF. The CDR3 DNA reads TGCGCCAGCAGCTCGGGACTAGCGGCCCAGGAGTATGAGACCCAGTACTTC.

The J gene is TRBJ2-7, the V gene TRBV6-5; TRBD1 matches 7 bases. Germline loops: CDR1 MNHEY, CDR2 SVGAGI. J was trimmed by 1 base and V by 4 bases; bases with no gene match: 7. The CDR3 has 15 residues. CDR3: CASSSPSTGSYEQYF. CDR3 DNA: TGTGCCAGCAGTTCCCCTTCGACAGGGTCCTACGAGCAGTACTTC.

The CDR3 coding sequence is TGTGCCAGCAGCCAAGATACTGGCTCCTGGGAGGAGCAGTACTTC. Encoded protein: CASSQDTGSWEEQYF. The gene calls are TRBV4-2 and TRBJ2-7; a weak D match, TRBD2 (5 bases). There are 15 residues in the CDR3. Looked up from germline, CDR1 is LGHNA and CDR2 is YNFKEQ. Deletions cut 0 bases from V and 7 bases from J, with 16 bases between.

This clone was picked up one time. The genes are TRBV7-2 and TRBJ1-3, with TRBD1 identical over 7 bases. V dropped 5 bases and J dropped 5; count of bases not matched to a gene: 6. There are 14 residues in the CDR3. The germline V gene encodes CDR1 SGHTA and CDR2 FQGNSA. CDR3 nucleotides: TGTGCCAGCAGCCCCTACAGGGGTAGAAACACCATATATTTT. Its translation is CASSPYRGRNTIYF.

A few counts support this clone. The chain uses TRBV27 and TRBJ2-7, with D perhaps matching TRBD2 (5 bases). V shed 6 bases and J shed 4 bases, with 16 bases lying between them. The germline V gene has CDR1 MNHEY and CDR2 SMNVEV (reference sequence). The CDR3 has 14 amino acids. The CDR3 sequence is CASSIRRGGYEQYF. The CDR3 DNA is TGTGCCAGCAGCATCCGGAGAGGCGGGTACGAGCAGTACTTC.

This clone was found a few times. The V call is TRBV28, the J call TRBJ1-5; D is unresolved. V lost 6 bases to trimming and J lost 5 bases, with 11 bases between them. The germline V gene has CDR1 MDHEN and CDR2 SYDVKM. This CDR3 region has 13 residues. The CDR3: CASRTRKDQPQHF. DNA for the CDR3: TGTGCCAGCAGGACGCGGAAGGATCAGCCCCAGCATTTT.

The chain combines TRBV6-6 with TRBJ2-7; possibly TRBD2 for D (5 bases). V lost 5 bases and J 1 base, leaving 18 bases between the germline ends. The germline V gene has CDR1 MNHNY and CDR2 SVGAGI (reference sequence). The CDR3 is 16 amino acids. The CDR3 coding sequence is TGTGCCAGCAGTCGACCCGATACTAGGGCTTCCTACGAGCAGTACTTC. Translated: CASSRPDTRASYEQYF.